Following are 22 T cell receptor beta chains from one sample sequenced in a study of PD-1 blockade in mismatch repair-deficient tumors. Profiling relied on immunoSEQ multiplex PCR, and the TCRdb table lists in-frame clones only, not all of them. The table records about 110,000 clones, around 80% of them present only once. Source: peripheral blood, taken 60 to 65 weeks after starting pembrolizumab. Receptors originate from an adult with mismatch repair-deficient cancer.

The rearrangement links TRBV7-2 to TRBJ2-7, with a possible D match to TRBD2 (6 bases). Trimming left V 5 bases short and J 2 bases short, with 19 bases between. The germline gives CDR1 SGHTA, CDR2 FQGNSA. CDR3 length: 16 amino acids. CDR3 amino acids: CASSVKVGGFAYEQYF. The CDR3 coding sequence is TGTGCCAGCAGCGTTAAAGTGGGAGGCTTTGCCTACGAGCAGTACTTC.

J is TRBJ1-2 and V is TRBV11-3; D uncertain. The CDR3 has 12 amino acids. Per the germline V gene, CDR1 is SGHNT and CDR2 is YENEEA. Trimming stripped 5 bases from V and 0 bases from J, with 4 bases between. CDR3 DNA: TGTGCCAGCAGCCGTACTAACTATGGCTACACCTTC. It translates to CASSRTNYGYTF.

This clone was recorded a few times. The J gene is TRBJ2-7, the V gene TRBV18; D perhaps matches TRBD1 (5 bases). V lost 6 bases to trimming and J lost 1 base, with 13 bases between them. Per germline, CDR1 KGHSH and CDR2 LQKENI. This CDR3 has 14 residues. CDR3 DNA: TGTGCCAGCTCCGGCCAGGGCAGATCCTACGAGCAGTACTTC. The encoded protein is CASSGQGRSYEQYF. The variable domain in full, completed from reference TRBV18 and TRBJ2-7, reads NAGVMQNPRHLVRRRGQEARLRCSPMKGHSHVYWYRQLPEEGLKFMVYLQKENIIDESGMPKERFSAEFPKEGPSILRIQQVVRGDSAAYFCASSGQGRSYEQYFGPGTRLTVT.

The chain employs TRBV6-5 and TRBJ1-2; 7 positions match TRBD1. The CDR3 is made up of 14 amino acids. Trimming took 7 bases from V and 4 from J; bases not matched to a gene: 9. Germline V gene data show CDR1 as MNHEY and CDR2 as SVGAGI. This chain's CDR3 is CASTPRTGFYGYTF. The CDR3 DNA reads as TGTGCCAGCACCCCGCGGACAGGTTTCTATGGCTACACCTTC.

DNA for the CDR3: TGTGCCAGTAGTATCTATCTCGGGGAGCAGTACTTC. Translating gives CASSIYLGEQYF. The gene calls are TRBV19 and TRBJ2-7; D unclear. Germline V CDR1 and CDR2: LNHDA, SQIVND (reference sequence). The CDR3 is 12 residues long. V dropped 3 bases and J dropped 7 bases, with 10 bases sitting between them.

By share of the sample, this clone is medium-sized (0.01 to 0.1%). The chain uses TRBV6-1 and TRBJ2-7; possibly TRBD2 for D (5 bases). Trimming shortened V by 6 bases and J by 7 bases, and 13 bases separated the two germline ends. CDR3 length: 12 residues. Germline lookup yields CDR1 MNHNS and CDR2 SASEGT. DNA for the CDR3: TGTGCCAGCAGCTTAAGGCGGAGGGAGCAGTACTTC. This sequence encodes CASSLRRREQYF.

This chain uses TRBV11-2 with TRBJ1-1; D may be TRBD1 (5 bases). Between the trimmed V and J ends, which lost 7 bases and 1 base, there was a span of 13 bases. There are 14 residues in the CDR3. Looked up from germline, CDR1 is SGHAT and CDR2 is FQNNGV. CDR3 in amino acids: CASTLGTENTEAFF. The DNA for the CDR3 is TGTGCCAGCACCCTGGGGACGGAGAACACTGAAGCTTTCTTT. Filled out from reference TRBV11-2 and TRBJ1-1, the complete variable domain reads EAGVAQSPRYKIIEKRQSVAFWCNPISGHATLYWYQQILGQGPKLLIQFQNNGVVDDSQLPKDRFSAERLKGVDSTLKIQPAKLEDSAVYLCASTLGTENTEAFFGQGTRLTVV.

The gene calls are TRBV18 and TRBJ2-3; TRBD2 is a possible D gene (6 bases). The CDR3 consists of 15 residues. Deletions cut 0 bases from V and 3 bases from J, with 10 bases between. Germline assignment: CDR1 KGHSH and CDR2 LQKENI. CDR3: CASSPPSRGTDTQYF. CDR3 DNA sequence: TGTGCCAGCTCACCACCCTCGCGGGGTACAGATACGCAGTATTTT.

The chain joins TRBV10-3 to TRBJ2-3, with 10 bases identical to TRBD1. CDR1 is ENHRY, CDR2 SYGVKD, per germline. This CDR3 has 15 residues. V shed 6 bases, J shed 4 bases, and the junction held 7 bases outside the gene matches. This CDR3 is CAISSGQGTSDTQYF. CDR3 in DNA: TGTGCCATCAGCTCGGGACAGGGGACTTCAGATACGCAGTATTTT.

The table lists this clone with a count of one. V and J are TRBV19 and TRBJ2-4; no firm D call. Per germline, CDR1 LNHDA and CDR2 SQIVND (reference sequence). The CDR3 has 16 amino acids. V was shortened by 5 bases and J by 0 bases, with 14 bases between the two germline ends. The CDR3 is CASSDPESLAKNIQYF. CDR3 bases: TGTGCCAGTAGTGACCCGGAATCCTTAGCCAAAAACATTCAGTACTTC.

CDR3: CASRIGQQSNNEQFF. The DNA for the CDR3 is TGTGCCAGCAGGATAGGACAGCAGTCGAACAATGAGCAGTTCTTC. The rearrangement uses TRBV2 and TRBJ2-1; D may be TRBD1 (6 bases). The germline CDR1 and CDR2 sequences are SNHLY and FYNNEI. Trimming removed 6 bases from V and 5 bases from J, with 17 bases in between. CDR3 length equals 15 residues.

This clone was observed a few times. This chain links TRBV5-1 with TRBJ1-1, with 7 bases lining up with TRBD1. Germline loops: CDR1 SGHRS, CDR2 YFSETQ. The CDR3 contains 14 residues. V lost 4 bases and J lost 4; bases outside the gene matches: 7. The CDR3 loop is CASSPQGGGTEAFF. The CDR3 nucleotides are TGCGCCAGCAGCCCCCAGGGGGGCGGCACTGAAGCTTTCTTT.

This clone showed up just once. The chain recombines TRBV6-1 with TRBJ2-7; possibly TRBD2 for D (6 bases). The germline gives CDR1 MNHNS, CDR2 SASEGT. This CDR3 region has 12 residues. Trimming left V 7 bases short and J 3 bases short, with 10 bases between. CDR3 amino acids: CASTLGGYEQYF. CDR3 nucleotides: TGTGCCAGCACCTTGGGGGGCTACGAGCAGTACTTC.

The chain is built from TRBV7-6 and TRBJ2-7; TRBD1 matches at 9 bases. The CDR3 is 14 residues long. Germline V gene sequence: CDR1 SGHVS, CDR2 FNYEAQ. V shed 5 bases, J shed 1 base, and the junction held 3 bases outside the gene matches. In DNA form, the CDR3 reads TGTGCCAGCAGCCGAGGGACAGGGTCCTACGAGCAGTACTTC. Amino acids: CASSRGTGSYEQYF.

The rearrangement links TRBV19 to TRBJ1-3; no reliable D call. This CDR3 is built from 16 residues. In germline, CDR1 is LNHDA, CDR2 SQIVND (reference sequence). The V end was cut by 3 bases, the J end by 4 bases, with 16 bases between. Here the CDR3 DNA reads TGTGCCAGTAGTATTATTGCCCAGGTATCCGGAAACACCATATATTTT. Encoded protein: CASSIIAQVSGNTIYF.

The rearrangement joins TRBV9 to TRBJ2-3; weak D call: TRBD1 (6 bases). The V gene's germline CDR1 is SGDLS and CDR2 YYNGEE. V was clipped by 1 base and J by 0 bases, with 9 bases between them. The CDR3 length is 15 residues. Written as DNA, the CDR3 is TGTGCCAGCAGCGTAATGGGACACAGCACAGATACGCAGTATTTT. Protein product: CASSVMGHSTDTQYF.

The V and J genes are TRBV18 and TRBJ1-1; D gene unclear. This CDR3 is 14 amino acids long. Germline V gene sequence: CDR1 KGHSH, CDR2 LQKENI. The ends were cut back, 4 bases at V and 0 bases at J, with 9 bases in the middle. The CDR3 DNA reads as TGTGCCAGCTCACAATCGCCGTTGAACACTGAAGCTTTCTTT. It encodes CASSQSPLNTEAFF.

In its sample, this clone was seen once. The chain is built from TRBV7-9 and TRBJ2-6; D possibly corresponds to TRBD1 (6 bases). Trimming took 3 bases from V and 2 from J, leaving 8 bases between them. Germline CDR1 SEHNR, CDR2 FQNEAQ (reference sequence). This CDR3 is 15 amino acids long. In DNA, the CDR3 is TGTGCCAGCAGCTTTTCAGGGGCTGGGGCCAACGTCCTGACTTTC. Translating gives CASSFSGAGANVLTF. Full variable domain (outside the CDR3, taken from reference TRBV7-9 and TRBJ2-6): DTGVSQNPRHKITKRGQNVTFRCDPISEHNRLYWYRQTLGQGPEFLTYFQNEAQLEKSRLLSDRFSAERPKGSFSTLEIQRTEQGDSAMYLCASSFSGAGANVLTFGAGSRLTVL.

This chain's CDR3 is CASSYRFLLNTEAFF. The CDR3 DNA reads as TGTGCCAGCAGTTACCGTTTTTTGCTGAACACTGAAGCTTTCTTT. The V and J genes are TRBV6-5 and TRBJ1-1; D is ambiguous. Germline CDR1 reads MNHEY; CDR2 reads SVGAGI. V dropped 2 bases and J dropped 0 bases, with 10 bases sitting between them. The length of the CDR3 is 15 residues.

This chain links TRBV27 with TRBJ2-5; 8 nucleotides agree with TRBD1. Germline V lookup: CDR1 MNHEY, CDR2 SMNVEV (reference sequence). This CDR3 has 13 residues. J gave up 11 bases and V 0 bases, and 5 bases lay outside the gene matches. The CDR3 loop reads CASSLSTGGEQYF. The CDR3 region has the DNA TGTGCCAGCAGTTTATCTACAGGGGGAGAGCAGTACTTC.

V and J are TRBV5-1 and TRBJ2-3; possibly TRBD2 for D (5 bases). CDR1 is SGHRS and CDR2 is YFSETQ in the germline V gene. V lost 0 bases, J lost 0 bases, and 11 bases lay in between. The CDR3 sequence is 16 residues long. The chain's CDR3 is CASSLGTLSSTDTQYF. In DNA, the CDR3 is TGCGCCAGCAGCTTGGGGACTCTCTCTAGCACAGATACGCAGTATTTT.

The table lists this clone with a count of one. CDR3 amino acids: CASISNGRDNEQFF. The CDR3 DNA follows: TGTGCCAGCATATCTAACGGGAGGGACAATGAGCAGTTCTTC. The V gene is TRBV2, the J gene TRBJ2-1; 8 bases match TRBD2. The V and J ends lost 7 bases and 5 bases, in that order; junction bases with no gene match: 7. This CDR3 has 14 amino acids. Germline CDR1 is SNHLY and CDR2 is FYNNEI.